The rows below give T cell receptor beta chains drawn from one sample of a study of cytomegalovirus exposure and HLA in healthy donors. The protocol was immunoSEQ multiplex PCR, while the TCRdb copy is restricted to in-frame clones and leaves out a portion. The sample lists some 130,000 clones; roughly 83% were seen once. Sequences were obtained from PBMCs. These receptors were collected from a man aged 35 to 55 in good health and CMV-seronegative. Each CDR3 is given with its conserved first and last residue. The D gene is left open where the match is weak. The size entry is marked missing in some rows and otherwise reads once, few, many or a size class.

>14|.|TRBJ2-7|.|TRBV11-3
CASSTGTTPYEQYF
TGTGCCAGCAGCACCGGGACAACCCCCTACGAGCAGTACTTC
>15|few|TRBJ2-5|.|TRBV5-4
CASKTGGPKGETQYF
TGTGCCAGCAAGACCGGGGGGCCTAAGGGGGAGACCCAGTACTTC
>13|.|TRBJ2-3|.|TRBV30
CAWTGTGTDTQYF
TGTGCCTGGACCGGGACTGGCACAGATACGCAGTATTTT
>15|.|TRBJ2-7|.|TRBV10-3
CAISESVRGSYEQYF
TGTGCCATCAGTGAGTCTGTCAGAGGCTCCTACGAGCAGTACTTC
>15|.|TRBJ2-7|TRBD2|TRBV18
CASSLRLAGLYEQYF
TGTGCCAGCTCACTTCGACTAGCGGGACTTTACGAGCAGTACTTC
>17|few|TRBJ2-6|.|TRBV4-3
CASSQEGGSSGANVLTF
TGCGCCAGCAGCCAAGAGGGGGGTTCCTCTGGGGCCAACGTCCTGACTTTC
>18|.|TRBJ1-1|TRBD1|TRBV13
CASSFLSNPGQRGTEAFF
TGTGCCAGCAGCTTCCTGAGTAACCCGGGACAGAGGGGAACTGAAGCTTTCTTT
>12|few|TRBJ1-5|.|TRBV30
CAWSDGNQPQHF
TGTGCCTGGAGTGACGGGAATCAGCCCCAGCATTTT
>14|few|TRBJ2-7|.|TRBV19
CASSVLAKAYEQYF
TGTGCCAGTAGCGTACTAGCTAAAGCCTACGAGCAGTACTTC
>14|.|TRBJ2-2|.|TRBV21-1
CASSKLENTGELFF
TGTGCCAGCAGCAAATTAGAAAACACCGGGGAGCTGTTTTTT
>13|few|TRBJ1-2|TRBD1|TRBV6-1
CASSHSGTGGYTF
TGTGCCAGCAGTCACTCCGGGACAGGGGGCTACACCTTC
>14|.|TRBJ1-1|TRBD1|TRBV28
CASSPDRGDTEAFF
TGTGCCAGCAGTCCGGACAGGGGAGACACTGAAGCTTTCTTT
>16|.|TRBJ2-1|TRBD1|TRBV5-4
CASSESGQGWFNEQFF
TGTGCCAGCAGCGAATCGGGACAGGGGTGGTTCAATGAGCAGTTCTTC
>13|.|TRBJ2-3|TRBD1|TRBV2
CASTNRGLVTQYF
TGTGCCAGCACTAACAGGGGGCTGGTAACGCAGTATTTT
>14|.|TRBJ2-5|.|TRBV2
CASSPRTGRGTQYF
TGTGCCAGCAGTCCAAGGACAGGGAGGGGGACCCAGTACTTC
>12|once|TRBJ2-7|TRBD2|TRBV5-6
CASSLGGGEQYF
TGTGCCAGCAGCTTGGGCGGGGGCGAGCAGTACTTC
>14|.|TRBJ2-5|.|TRBV9
CASSVAGGGETQYF
TGTGCCAGCAGCGTAGCTGGGGGCGGTGAGACCCAGTACTTC
>15|.|TRBJ1-1|.|TRBV5-1
CASSLEGGRGTEAFF
TGCGCCAGCAGCTTGGAAGGGGGAAGGGGCACTGAAGCTTTCTTT
>14|.|TRBJ2-1|TRBD1|TRBV29-1
CSTEGQGGGIEQFF
TGCAGCACAGAGGGACAGGGAGGAGGGATTGAGCAGTTCTTC
>16|.|TRBJ2-5|.|TRBV7-2
CASSPTAGYDQETQYF
TGTGCCAGCAGCCCGACTGCGGGGTACGACCAAGAGACCCAGTACTTC
>14|.|TRBJ1-4|.|TRBV7-8
CASNSGGVKEKLFF
TGTGCCAGCAACTCGGGAGGGGTGAAGGAAAAACTGTTTTTT
>16|.|TRBJ2-3|TRBD2|TRBV5-1
CASSRTSGSYVDTQYF
TGCGCCAGCAGCCGGACTAGCGGGAGTTACGTAGATACGCAGTATTTT
>12|.|TRBJ2-7|.|TRBV5-1
CASSSTGPEQYF
TGCGCCAGCAGCTCAACAGGGCCCGAGCAGTACTTC
>14|.|TRBJ2-1|TRBD2|TRBV7-3
CASSLAGGGNEQFF
TGTGCCAGCAGCTTAGCGGGAGGTGGCAATGAGCAGTTCTTC
>15|.|TRBJ1-2|.|TRBV21-1
CASSPKPGLAYGYTF
TGTGCCAGCAGCCCAAAACCCGGTTTAGCCTATGGCTACACCTTC
>16|.|TRBJ2-6|.|TRBV25-1
CASSVLDRSGANVLTF
TGTGCCAGCAGCGTCCTGGACAGATCTGGGGCCAACGTCCTGACTTTC
>15|once|TRBJ2-7|.|TRBV6-5
CASKTPRGTAYEQYF
TGTGCCAGCAAGACGCCTCGGGGGACCGCCTACGAGCAGTACTTC
>15|.|TRBJ1-2|TRBD1|TRBV5-1
CASSSFGQGGYGHTF
TGCGCCAGCAGCTCTTTCGGACAGGGGGGATATGGCCACACCTTC
>14|.|TRBJ2-3|TRBD2|TRBV4-1
CASSLSGRADTQYF
TGCGCCAGCAGCCTTAGCGGGAGGGCAGATACGCAGTATTTT